This TCR beta chain was profiled in a study of response to subunit inactivated influenza vaccine. Study-level points and caveats: Authors suggested each seasonal influenza vaccination recruits few new T cells.

This clonotype turned up a few times. Its antigen is not known. Each CDR3 protein gets one entry after TCRdb re-called the RT-PCR reads with MiXCR. The sample gives roughly 670,000 distinct CDR3 sequences, 14% of which show up once; roughly 7.6% is in the top ten. Germline values: CDR1 SGHVS, CDR2 FNYEAQ. J gave up 14 bases and V 2 bases, and 10 bases lay outside the gene matches. CDR3 length: 13 amino acids. The material sequenced was PBMCs from blood, taken around 15 days before vaccination. The chain has TRBV7-6 and TRBJ2-3; 7 nucleotides align to TRBD2. The TCR sequence derives from a man in his fifties or sixties who received an inactivated influenza vaccine. CDR3 sequence (DNA): TGTGCCAGCAGCTTAAACGCCCGGGGGGTCCCGTATTTT. Protein sequence: CASSLNARGVPYF.